The 28 T cell receptor beta chains reported below all come from one sample, sequenced in a study of human T cells and chemical hapten exposure. TCRdb analysed the RACE reads with MiXCR anew, one entry per CDR3 protein. The sample has a few hundred thousand distinct CDR3 sequences; 6% to 7% are singletons. This sample's time point: patch test 2, 6 weeks after DPC sensitization. As to treatment: therapeutic diphenylcyclopropenone sensitization with weekly scalp DPC. The source was whole blood, collected in connection with sensitization to the hapten diphenylcyclopropenone (DPC). All receptors come from a young woman with alopecia areata. Some clones in this sample may be carry-over from other donors' samples.

This clonotype was found many times. The rearrangement links TRBV11-2 to TRBJ1-2; 7 bases map to TRBD1. The ends lost 5 bases at V and 2 bases at J; junction bases unmatched: 8. The CDR3 has 15 residues. The germline CDR1 and CDR2 sequences are SGHAT and FQNNGV. The CDR3 DNA is TGTGCCAGCAGCGCCGGGACAGAGACCAACTATGGCTACACCTTC. Its protein product is CASSAGTETNYGYTF.

V and J are TRBV3-1 and TRBJ2-5; D gene unclear. Germline CDR1 and CDR2: LGHDT and YNNKEL (reference sequence). The V and J ends lost 0 bases and 5 bases respectively, with 13 bases between them. The length of the CDR3 is 15 residues. CDR3 nucleotides: TGTGCCAGCAGCCAAGACCCGCGGCGTACCGAGACCCAGTACTTC. Translated: CASSQDPRRTETQYF.

This clonotype was picked up many times. This chain uses TRBV9 with TRBJ1-1; no clear D gene. Germline CDR1 and CDR2: SGDLS and YYNGEE. The ends were cut back, 4 bases at V and 1 base at J, with 8 bases in the middle. The CDR3 contains 13 residues. CDR3 in amino acids: CASSPEGNTEAFF. CDR3 bases: TGTGCCAGCAGCCCTGAAGGGAACACTGAAGCTTTCTTT.

V is TRBV3-1 and J is TRBJ2-7, with TRBD1 as a possible D gene (5 bases). The CDR3 totals 15 residues. Deletions cut 6 bases from V and 3 bases from J, with 18 bases between. The germline V gene encodes CDR1 LGHDT and CDR2 YNNKEL (reference sequence). The CDR3 DNA is TGTGCCAGCAGTCTTACTGAGTACAGGAGCTACGAGCAGTACTTC. The encoded protein is CASSLTEYRSYEQYF.

This clonotype was detected many times. The chain is built from TRBV20-1 and TRBJ1-1; possibly TRBD1 for D (5 bases). The ends were cut back, 5 bases at V and 4 bases at J, with 17 bases in the middle. CDR3 length: 14 amino acids. Germline CDR1 reads DFQATT; CDR2 reads SNEGSKA (reference sequence). The CDR3 coding sequence is TGCAGTGCTCCCGCCAGAATCGGGGGCACTGAAGCTTTCTTT. This codes for CSAPARIGGTEAFF.

The sample holds many counts of this clonotype. The chain joins TRBV20-1 to TRBJ2-1; 11 nucleotides agree with TRBD2. The germline CDR1 and CDR2 sequences are DFQATT and SNEGSKA (reference sequence). The CDR3 has 16 residues. The V segment lost 6 bases and the J segment 7 bases; nucleotides outside the gene matches: 14. CDR3 region: CSALPSGGILGNEQFF. In DNA, the CDR3 is TGCAGTGCCCTACCTAGCGGGGGGATCTTAGGGAATGAGCAGTTCTTC.

V usage is TRBV18 and J usage is TRBJ1-1; D call uncertain. Germline V gene data show CDR1 as KGHSH and CDR2 as LQKENI. This CDR3 comprises 14 residues. V lost 3 bases to trimming and J lost 1 base, with 9 bases between them. The CDR3 nucleotides read TGTGCCAGCTCACCTACACAAGCGAACACTGAAGCTTTCTTT. Translated, it gives CASSPTQANTEAFF.

This clonotype has at least ten counts. The J gene is TRBJ1-5, the V gene TRBV9; D remains unclear. The CDR3 consists of 16 residues. The germline V gene encodes CDR1 SGDLS and CDR2 YYNGEE. Trimming stripped 0 bases from V and 0 bases from J, with 10 bases between. The CDR3 coding sequence is TGTGCCAGCAGCGTAGGAGGCAGCGATAGCAATCAGCCCCAGCATTTT. Residues: CASSVGGSDSNQPQHF.

This clonotype was seen a handful of times. The chain employs TRBV29-1 and TRBJ2-3, with D possibly TRBD2 on 6 matching bases. Trimming removed 4 bases at V and 2 bases at J, with 13 bases between. The CDR3 runs to 14 residues. Germline values: CDR1 SQVTM, CDR2 ANQGSEA. The CDR3, as DNA: TGCAGCGTTGCGGGGGACCGAAACACAGATACGCAGTATTTT. This translates into CSVAGDRNTDTQYF.

The table lists this clonotype with many counts. The rearrangement joins TRBV20-1 to TRBJ2-2; D might be TRBD1 or TRBD2, each matching 5 bases. V lost 4 bases, J lost 6 bases, and 18 bases lay in between. This CDR3 contains 15 residues. Germline CDR1 DFQATT, CDR2 SNEGSKA (reference sequence). The CDR3 DNA reads as TGCAGTGCTACAGAGGGGTACAAAAACGCCGGGGAGCTGTTTTTT. Translation gives CSATEGYKNAGELFF.

This clonotype showed up many times. The rearrangement uses TRBV6-6 and TRBJ1-5, with 7 positions matching TRBD1. V shed 5 bases and J 6 bases; nucleotides not matched to a gene: 4. This CDR3 region has 13 residues. Germline values: CDR1 MNHNY, CDR2 SVGAGI (reference sequence). The CDR3 sequence is CASSTQGSQPQHF. In nucleotides, the CDR3 is TGTGCCAGCAGTACACAGGGGAGTCAGCCCCAGCATTTT.

The chain links TRBV7-2 to TRBJ1-1, with 8 bases fitting TRBD1. The CDR3 extends over 14 amino acids. CDR1 and CDR2 (germline): SGHTA, FQGNSA. The ends lost 5 bases at V and 4 bases at J; junction bases unmatched: 6. The CDR3 region is CASSVDRVTTEAFF. In DNA form, the CDR3 reads TGTGCCAGCAGCGTGGACAGGGTTACCACTGAAGCTTTCTTT.

This clonotype was seen a handful of times. The chain employs TRBV12-3 or TRBV12-4 and TRBJ2-5; D ambiguous. Trimming cost V 5 bases and J 13 bases, with 11 bases left between them. This CDR3 has 10 residues. The CDR3: CASSTVPGYF. The DNA for the CDR3 is TGTGCCAGCAGTACGGTCCCCGGGTACTTC.

The gene calls are TRBV2 and TRBJ2-6; TRBD1 or TRBD2 may be the D gene (5 bases each). Trimming took 8 bases from V and 2 from J, leaving 10 bases between them. Germline V gene data show CDR1 as SNHLY and CDR2 as FYNNEI. CDR3 length: 14 amino acids. This CDR3 is CASGGLTGANVLTF. CDR3 nucleotide sequence: TGTGCCAGCGGGGGATTGACTGGGGCCAACGTCCTGACTTTC.

This clonotype was seen more than once but under ten times. V and J are TRBV6-2 or TRBV6-3 and TRBJ2-5, with 8 bases lining up with TRBD1. The V gene's germline CDR1 is MNHEY and CDR2 SVGEGT. The CDR3 loop spans 14 amino acids. The trim removed 5 bases at V and 5 bases at J, leaving 7 bases unmatched. CDR3 in DNA: TGTGCCAGCAGTGGACAGGGAAGAAGTGAGACCCAGTACTTC. Translating it yields CASSGQGRSETQYF.

This clonotype was detected only once. This chain joins TRBV6-5 and TRBJ1-5, with D tentatively TRBD1 (5 bases). V was cut by 6 bases and J by 3 bases, with 12 bases left in between. The CDR3 has 14 amino acids. Germline values: CDR1 MNHEY, CDR2 SVGAGI. The CDR3 loop reads CASSQAGYNQPQHF. Here the CDR3 DNA reads TGTGCCAGCAGCCAGGCAGGGTACAATCAGCCCCAGCATTTT.

In this sample, this clonotype turned up many times. This CDR3 reads CSARDGTGGREKLFF. CDR3 nucleotide sequence: TGCAGTGCTAGAGATGGGACAGGGGGACGTGAAAAACTGTTTTTT. The chain couples TRBV20-1 to TRBJ1-4; TRBD1 agrees at 11 bases. CDR1 and CDR2 (germline): DFQATT, SNEGSKA (reference sequence). The V and J ends lost 0 bases and 7 bases, in that order; junction bases with no gene match: 4. This CDR3 has 15 amino acids.

In its sample, this clonotype was seen many times. This chain links TRBV5-1 with TRBJ2-7, with TRBD1 matching over 7 bases. The CDR3 sequence is 15 residues long. V dropped 0 bases and J dropped 1; count of bases not matched to a gene: 4. Germline V gene data show CDR1 as SGHRS and CDR2 as YFSETQ. In nucleotides, the CDR3 is TGCGCCAGCAGCTTGGCAACAGGGGCGTCCTACGAGCAGTACTTC. Amino acids: CASSLATGASYEQYF.

This clonotype was counted at least ten times. J is TRBJ2-3 and V is TRBV7-2; 8 bases are a match to TRBD2. This CDR3 has 17 amino acids. Germline CDR1 SGHTA, CDR2 FQGNSA. The J segment lost 4 bases and the V segment lost 2 bases, leaving 11 bases of the junction unmatched. CDR3 nucleotide sequence: TGTGCCAGCAGCTTATATCGACTAGCGTTCGCCCCAGATACGCAGTATTTT. The encoded protein is CASSLYRLAFAPDTQYF.

This clonotype was detected only a few times. The gene calls are TRBV6-2 or TRBV6-3 and TRBJ2-2; a weak D match, TRBD1 (6 bases). CDR1 MNHEY and CDR2 SVGEGT come from the germline V gene. The CDR3 is made up of 15 amino acids. Trimming stripped 6 bases from V and 4 bases from J, with 15 bases between. Here the CDR3 reads CASRTGQRTTGELFF. The CDR3 nucleotides read TGTGCCAGCAGGACAGGTCAACGGACCACCGGGGAGCTGTTTTTT.

This clonotype was detected ten times or more. This chain connects TRBV12-3 or TRBV12-4 to TRBJ1-3; possible D gene TRBD1, 5 bases. This CDR3 comprises 12 residues. Trimming removed 2 bases from V and 8 bases from J, with 7 bases in between. This CDR3 is CASSLSGHTIYF. CDR3 DNA: TGTGCCAGCAGTTTATCGGGGCACACCATATATTTT.

This clonotype turned up a few times. The chain joins TRBV7-8 to TRBJ2-3; D not resolved. CDR1 and CDR2 from the germline V gene are SGHVS and FQNEAQ. The V gene lost 4 bases and the J gene lost 2 bases, with 10 bases spanning the gap. The CDR3 is made up of 14 amino acids. CDR3 sequence: CASSSRLNTDTQYF. The CDR3 region has the DNA TGTGCCAGCAGCTCACGACTGAACACAGATACGCAGTATTTT.

This clonotype was counted a few times. The chain combines TRBV6-5 with TRBJ1-1; D is undetermined. This CDR3 spans 13 amino acids. The germline CDR1 and CDR2 sequences are MNHEY and SVGAGI. The V end was cut by 7 bases, the J end by 5 bases, with 14 bases between. CDR3 sequence (DNA): TGTGCCAGCACCCGGACCGCAAGGACTGAAGCTTTCTTT. Residues: CASTRTARTEAFF.

This clonotype has at least ten counts. The chain recombines TRBV6-6 with TRBJ1-1; unclear D gene. V was pared by 7 bases and J by 3 bases, with 6 bases between. The CDR3 loop spans 11 amino acids. The germline CDR1 and CDR2 sequences are MNHNY and SVGAGI (reference sequence). CDR3 sequence reads: CASTVYTEAFF. The CDR3 region has the DNA TGTGCCAGCACCGTGTACACTGAAGCTTTCTTT.

The CDR3 DNA reads TGTGCCATCAGTGTACAGACACAAGAGACCCAGTACTTC. It is translated as CAISVQTQETQYF. The chain combines TRBV10-3 with TRBJ2-5, with unresolved D. CDR1 is ENHRY and CDR2 is SYGVKD in the germline V gene. This CDR3 contains 13 residues. Between the trimmed V and J ends, which lost 4 bases and 2 bases, there was a span of 8 bases.

This chain uses TRBV28 with TRBJ1-2, with TRBD1 as a possible D gene (6 bases). V lost 6 bases, J lost 5 bases, and 19 bases lay in between. Germline V gives CDR1 MDHEN, CDR2 SYDVKM. The CDR3 runs to 15 residues. The CDR3 region has the DNA TGTGCCAGCAGCCTTTACGTGACAGGTGGTTATGGCTACACCTTC. Translated, it gives CASSLYVTGGYGYTF.

This clonotype was counted many times. The V call is TRBV12-3 or TRBV12-4, the J call TRBJ1-1, with D perhaps TRBD1 (5 bases). V was trimmed by 3 bases and J by 1 base, leaving 24 bases between them. The CDR3 spans 19 residues. The CDR3 DNA is TGTGCCAGCAGTTTGAGGGTGCGGGGGATACCTCCCCCGAACACTGAAGCTTTCTTT. This sequence encodes CASSLRVRGIPPPNTEAFF.

The V call is TRBV5-6, the J call TRBJ2-2, with D hard to call. Trimming left V 3 bases short and J 1 base short, with 10 bases between. CDR1 SGHDT and CDR2 YYEEEE come from the germline V gene. The CDR3 length is 15 residues. Here the CDR3 reads CASSSVGWNTGELFF. The CDR3 nucleotides are TGTGCCAGCAGCTCGGTAGGGTGGAACACCGGGGAGCTGTTTTTT.